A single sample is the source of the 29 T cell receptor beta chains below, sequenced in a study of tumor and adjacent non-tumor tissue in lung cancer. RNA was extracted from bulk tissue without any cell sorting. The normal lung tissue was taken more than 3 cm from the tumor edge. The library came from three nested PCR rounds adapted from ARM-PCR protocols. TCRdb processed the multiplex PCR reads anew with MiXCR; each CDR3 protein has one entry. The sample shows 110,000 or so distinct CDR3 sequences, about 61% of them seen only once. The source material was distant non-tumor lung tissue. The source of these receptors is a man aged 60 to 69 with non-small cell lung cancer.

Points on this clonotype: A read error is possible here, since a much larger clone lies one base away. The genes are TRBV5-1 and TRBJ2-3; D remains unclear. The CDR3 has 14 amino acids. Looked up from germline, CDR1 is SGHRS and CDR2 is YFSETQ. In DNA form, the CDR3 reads TGCGCCAGCAGCTTGGGCTCACGCACAGATGCGCAGTATTTT. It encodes CASSLGSRTDAQYF. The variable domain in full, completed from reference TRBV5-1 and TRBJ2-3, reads KAGVTQTPRYLIKTRGQQVTLSCSPISGHRSVSWYQQTPGQGLQFLFEYFSETQRNKGNFPGRFSGRQFSNSRSEMNVSTLELGDSALYLCASSLGSRTDAQYFGPGTRLTVL.

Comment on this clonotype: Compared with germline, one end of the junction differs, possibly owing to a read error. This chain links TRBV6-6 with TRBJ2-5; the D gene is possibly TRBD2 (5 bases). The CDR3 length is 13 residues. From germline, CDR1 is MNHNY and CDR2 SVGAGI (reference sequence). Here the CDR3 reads CVSSYSGGETQYF. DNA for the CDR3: TGTGTCAGCAGTTACAGCGGTGGGGAGACCCAGTACTTC.

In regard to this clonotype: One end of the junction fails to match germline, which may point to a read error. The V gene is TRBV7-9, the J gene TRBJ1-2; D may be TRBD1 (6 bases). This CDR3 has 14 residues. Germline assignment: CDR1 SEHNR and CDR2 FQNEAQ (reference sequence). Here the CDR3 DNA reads TGTCCCAGCAGCCCCCCCTGGACAGACTATGGCTACATCTTC. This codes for CPSSPPWTDYGYIF.

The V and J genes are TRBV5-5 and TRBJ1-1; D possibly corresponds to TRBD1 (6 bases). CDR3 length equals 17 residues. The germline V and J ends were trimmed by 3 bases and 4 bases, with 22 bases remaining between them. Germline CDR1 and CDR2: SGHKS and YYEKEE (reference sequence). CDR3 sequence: CASSSVLYGGEGTEAFF. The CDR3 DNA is TGTGCCAGCAGCTCGGTTCTTTACGGGGGCGAGGGCACTGAAGCTTTCTTT.

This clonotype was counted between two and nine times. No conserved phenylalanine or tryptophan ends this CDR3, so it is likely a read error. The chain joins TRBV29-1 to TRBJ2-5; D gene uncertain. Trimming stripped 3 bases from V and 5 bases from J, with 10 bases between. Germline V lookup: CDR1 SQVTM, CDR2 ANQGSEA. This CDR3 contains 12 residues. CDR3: CSVDDQMETQYL. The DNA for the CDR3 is TGCAGCGTTGACGACCAAATGGAGACCCAGTACCTC.

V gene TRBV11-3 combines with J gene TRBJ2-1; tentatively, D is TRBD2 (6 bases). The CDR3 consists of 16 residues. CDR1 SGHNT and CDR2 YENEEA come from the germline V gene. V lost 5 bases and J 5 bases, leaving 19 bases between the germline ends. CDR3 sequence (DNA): TGTGCCAGCAGCCCAAGACTAACGGGAGATAACAATGAGCAGTTCTTC. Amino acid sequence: CASSPRLTGDNNEQFF. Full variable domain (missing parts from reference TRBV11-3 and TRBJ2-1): EAGVVQSPRYKIIEKKQPVAFWCNPISGHNTLYWYLQNLGQGPELLIRYENEEAVDDSQLPKDRFSAERLKGVDSTLKIQPAELGDSAVYLCASSPRLTGDNNEQFFGPGTRLTVL.

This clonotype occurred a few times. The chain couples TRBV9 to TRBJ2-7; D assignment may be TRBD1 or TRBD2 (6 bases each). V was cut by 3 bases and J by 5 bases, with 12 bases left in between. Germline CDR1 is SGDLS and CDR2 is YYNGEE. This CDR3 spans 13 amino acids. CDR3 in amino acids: CASSGGQRDEQYF. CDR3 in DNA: TGTGCCAGCAGCGGGGGGCAGCGGGACGAGCAGTACTTC.

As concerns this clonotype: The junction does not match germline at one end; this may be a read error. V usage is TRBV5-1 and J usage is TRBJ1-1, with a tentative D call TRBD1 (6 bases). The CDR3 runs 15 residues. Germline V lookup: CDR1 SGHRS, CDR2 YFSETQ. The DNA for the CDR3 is TGCGCCAGCAGCTTGGACAGGGCAATGAACACTGAAACTTTCTTT. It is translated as CASSLDRAMNTETFF.

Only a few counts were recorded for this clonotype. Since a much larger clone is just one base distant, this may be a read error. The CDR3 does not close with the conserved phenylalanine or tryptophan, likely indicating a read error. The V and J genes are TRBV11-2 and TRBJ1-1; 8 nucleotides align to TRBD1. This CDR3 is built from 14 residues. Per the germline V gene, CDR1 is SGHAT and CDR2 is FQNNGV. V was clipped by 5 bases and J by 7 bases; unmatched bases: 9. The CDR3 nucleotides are TGTGCCAGCAGCCGAGGACAGGGTTTTAATGAAGCTTTCGTT. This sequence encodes CASSRGQGFNEAFV.

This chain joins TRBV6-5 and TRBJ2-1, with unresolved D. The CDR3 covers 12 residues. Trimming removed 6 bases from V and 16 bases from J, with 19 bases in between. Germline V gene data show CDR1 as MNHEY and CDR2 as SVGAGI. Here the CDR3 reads CASSLTRDERFF. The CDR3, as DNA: TGTGCCAGCAGCCTGACTCGCGATGAGCGTTTCTTC.

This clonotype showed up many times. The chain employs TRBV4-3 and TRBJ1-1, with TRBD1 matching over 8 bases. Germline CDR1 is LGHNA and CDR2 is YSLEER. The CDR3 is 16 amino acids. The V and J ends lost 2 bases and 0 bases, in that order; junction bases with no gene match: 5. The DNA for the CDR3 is TGCGCCAGCAGCCAACCCGGGACAGGTTTGAACACTGAAGCTTTCTTT. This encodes CASSQPGTGLNTEAFF.

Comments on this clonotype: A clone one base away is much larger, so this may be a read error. The CDR3 here is CSASGGGSYNEHFF. The CDR3 DNA sequence: TGCAGTGCTTCAGGCGGGGGCTCCTACAATGAGCACTTCTTC. This sequence joins TRBV20-1 and TRBJ2-1; perhaps TRBD2 as D (7 bases). Germline loops: CDR1 DFQATT, CDR2 SNEGSKA (reference sequence). This CDR3 has 14 residues.

In nucleotides, the CDR3 is TGTGCCAGCAGCTTAGGCCCTTTTCCCGGGACAGGGATCAGCTCCTACAATGAGCAGTTCTTC. This gives the protein CASSLGPFPGTGISSYNEQFF. The V and J genes are TRBV7-9 and TRBJ2-1, with 9 bases fitting TRBD1. Germline V gene sequence: CDR1 SEHNR, CDR2 FQNEAQ (reference sequence). This CDR3 contains 21 residues. The J segment lost 0 bases and the V segment lost 1 base, leaving 16 bases of the junction unmatched.

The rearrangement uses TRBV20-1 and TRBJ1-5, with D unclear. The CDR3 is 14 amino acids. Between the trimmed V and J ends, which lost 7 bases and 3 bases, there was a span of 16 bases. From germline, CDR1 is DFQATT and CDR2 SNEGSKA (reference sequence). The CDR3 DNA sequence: TGCAGTGTTAGCCGTGGGAGTATCAATCAGCCCCAGCATTTT. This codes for CSVSRGSINQPQHF.

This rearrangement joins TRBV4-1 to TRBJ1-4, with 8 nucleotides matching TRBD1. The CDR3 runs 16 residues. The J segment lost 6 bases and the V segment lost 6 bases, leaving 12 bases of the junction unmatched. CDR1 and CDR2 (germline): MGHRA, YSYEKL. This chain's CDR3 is CASSQPWTGIDEKLFF. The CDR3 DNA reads TGCGCCAGCAGTCAACCCTGGACAGGGATAGATGAAAAACTGTTTTTT.

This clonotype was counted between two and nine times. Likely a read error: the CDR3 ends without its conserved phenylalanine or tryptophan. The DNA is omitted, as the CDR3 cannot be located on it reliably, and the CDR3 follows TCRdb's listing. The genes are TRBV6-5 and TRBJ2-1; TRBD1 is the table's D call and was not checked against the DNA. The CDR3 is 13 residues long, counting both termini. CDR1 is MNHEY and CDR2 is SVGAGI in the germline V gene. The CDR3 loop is CASRIKGAGEQIL.

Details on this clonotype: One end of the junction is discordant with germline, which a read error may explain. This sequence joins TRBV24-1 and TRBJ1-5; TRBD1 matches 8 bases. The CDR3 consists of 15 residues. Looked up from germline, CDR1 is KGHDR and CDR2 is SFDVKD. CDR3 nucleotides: TGTGCCACCAGTACGGGACAGGTCCCCAATCAGCCCCGGCATTTT. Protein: CATSTGQVPNQPRHF.

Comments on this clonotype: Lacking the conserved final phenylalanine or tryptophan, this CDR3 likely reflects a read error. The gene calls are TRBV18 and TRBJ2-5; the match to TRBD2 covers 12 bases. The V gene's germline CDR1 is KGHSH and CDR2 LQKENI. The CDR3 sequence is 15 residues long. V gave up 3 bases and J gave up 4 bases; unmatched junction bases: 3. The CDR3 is CASSPTSGSGETQYS. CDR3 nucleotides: TGTGCCAGCTCACCGACTAGCGGGAGTGGAGAGACCCAGTACTCC.

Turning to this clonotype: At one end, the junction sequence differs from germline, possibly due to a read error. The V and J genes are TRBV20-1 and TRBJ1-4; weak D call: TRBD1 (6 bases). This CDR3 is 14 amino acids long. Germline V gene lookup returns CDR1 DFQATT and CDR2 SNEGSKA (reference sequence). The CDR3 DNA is TGCATTGCTGGGAGGGGGGCCGAGGGCGGGGAACTGTTTTTT. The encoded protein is CIAGRGAEGGELFF.

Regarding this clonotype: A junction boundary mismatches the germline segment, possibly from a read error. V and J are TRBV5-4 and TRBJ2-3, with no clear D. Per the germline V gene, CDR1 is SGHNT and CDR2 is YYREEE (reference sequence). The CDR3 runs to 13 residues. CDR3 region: CASSLLWADAQCF. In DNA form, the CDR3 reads TGTGCCAGCAGCTTGCTCTGGGCGGATGCGCAGTGTTTT.

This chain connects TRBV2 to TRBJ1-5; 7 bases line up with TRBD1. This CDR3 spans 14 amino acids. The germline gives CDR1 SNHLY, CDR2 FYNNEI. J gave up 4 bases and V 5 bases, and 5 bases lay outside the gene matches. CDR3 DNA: TGTGCCAGCAGTTTAACAGGGGTTAATCAGCCCCAGCATTTT. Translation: CASSLTGVNQPQHF.

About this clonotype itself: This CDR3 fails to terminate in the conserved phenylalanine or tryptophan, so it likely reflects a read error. CDR3 DNA: TGTGCTAGCAGTGGGGGGTTAAACTCCGGGGAGCTGTTTCTT. This sequence encodes CASSGGLNSGELFL. The rearrangement uses TRBV12-3 or TRBV12-4 and TRBJ2-2, with a tentative D call TRBD2 (6 bases). The CDR3 runs 14 residues.

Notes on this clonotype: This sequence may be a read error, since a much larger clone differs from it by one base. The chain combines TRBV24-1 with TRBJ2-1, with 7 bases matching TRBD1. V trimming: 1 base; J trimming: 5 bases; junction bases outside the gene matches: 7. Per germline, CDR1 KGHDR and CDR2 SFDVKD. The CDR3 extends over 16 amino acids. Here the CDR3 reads CATSDFRSGGHNEQFF. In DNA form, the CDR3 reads TGTGCCACCAGTGATTTTAGGTCAGGGGGTCACAATGAGCAGTTCTTC.

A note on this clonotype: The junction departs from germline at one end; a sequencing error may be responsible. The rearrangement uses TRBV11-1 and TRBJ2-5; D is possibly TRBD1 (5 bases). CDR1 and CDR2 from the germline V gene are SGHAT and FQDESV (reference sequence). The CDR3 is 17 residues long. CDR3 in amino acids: CVSSFFPNRQCQETQYF. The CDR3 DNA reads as TGTGTCAGCAGCTTTTTTCCTAACAGACAGTGCCAAGAGACCCAGTATTTC.

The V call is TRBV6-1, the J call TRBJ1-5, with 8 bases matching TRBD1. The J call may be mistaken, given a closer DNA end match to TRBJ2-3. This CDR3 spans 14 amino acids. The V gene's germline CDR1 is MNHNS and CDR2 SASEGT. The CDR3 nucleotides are TGTGCCAGAAGTCAGGATCCAGGGGGCCGGCCCCAGTATTTT. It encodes CARSQDPGGRPQYF.

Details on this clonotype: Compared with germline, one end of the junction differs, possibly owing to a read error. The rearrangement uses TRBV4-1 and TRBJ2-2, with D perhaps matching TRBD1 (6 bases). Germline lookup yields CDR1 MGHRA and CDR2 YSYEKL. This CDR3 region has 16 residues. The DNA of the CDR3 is TGCGCCAACAGCCGAGGAGGACAGATGAATAGCGAAGAGTTGTTTTTT. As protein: CANSRGGQMNSEELFF.

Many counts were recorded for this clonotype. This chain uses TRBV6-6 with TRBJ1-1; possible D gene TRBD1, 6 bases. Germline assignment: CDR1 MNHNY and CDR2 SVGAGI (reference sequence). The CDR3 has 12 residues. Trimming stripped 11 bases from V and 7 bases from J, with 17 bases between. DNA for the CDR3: TGTGCCGGGGGGGCCTGGGATGGTGAAGCTTTCTTT. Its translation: CAGGAWDGEAFF.

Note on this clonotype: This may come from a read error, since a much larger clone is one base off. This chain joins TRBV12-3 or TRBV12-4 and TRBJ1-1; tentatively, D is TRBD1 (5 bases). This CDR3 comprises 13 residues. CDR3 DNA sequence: TGTGTCAGCAAAGGGACCTTAGAAAATGAAGCTTTCTTT. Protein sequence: CVSKGTLENEAFF.

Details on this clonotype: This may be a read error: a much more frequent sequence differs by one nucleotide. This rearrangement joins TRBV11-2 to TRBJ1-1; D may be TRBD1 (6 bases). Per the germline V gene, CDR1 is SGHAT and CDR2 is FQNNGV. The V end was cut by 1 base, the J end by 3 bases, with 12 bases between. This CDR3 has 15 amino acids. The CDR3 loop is CASSLAQGTYTEAFF. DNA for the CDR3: TGTGCCAGCAGCTTAGCTCAGGGGACTTACACTGAAGCTTTCTTT.